This T cell receptor beta chain was retrieved from a study of blood T cell repertoires in COVID-19. In the study overall: Acute and convalescent COVID-19 samples came from the United States, Italy and Spain. Sources were T cells, B-cell-depleted T cells, or PBMCs; the material itself was cDNA or gDNA.

Germline V lookup: CDR1 SGHDN, CDR2 FVKESK. With V trimmed by 4 bases and J by 5 bases, 5 bases remained unmatched. The CDR3 loop spans 15 amino acids. In the original workflow: Scientists estimated how many nucleated cells there were by amplifying reference gene primers. TCRdb's table, derived via immunoSEQ multiplex PCR, lists solely in-frame clones and lacks some. Clonal size and the V and J genes are those of that table, whereas D and trimming came from the DNA. Among under 250,000 clones listed, roughly 84% were seen once. Material for sequencing was peripheral blood. The rearrangement joins TRBV14 to TRBJ2-1, with TRBD1 matching 10 bases. This clonotype was obtained from a woman in her sixties who had recovered from COVID-19. CDR3 sequence: CASSRGTGVDNEQFF. The CDR3 DNA reads as TGTGCCAGCAGCCGAGGGACAGGGGTAGACAATGAGCAGTTCTTC.